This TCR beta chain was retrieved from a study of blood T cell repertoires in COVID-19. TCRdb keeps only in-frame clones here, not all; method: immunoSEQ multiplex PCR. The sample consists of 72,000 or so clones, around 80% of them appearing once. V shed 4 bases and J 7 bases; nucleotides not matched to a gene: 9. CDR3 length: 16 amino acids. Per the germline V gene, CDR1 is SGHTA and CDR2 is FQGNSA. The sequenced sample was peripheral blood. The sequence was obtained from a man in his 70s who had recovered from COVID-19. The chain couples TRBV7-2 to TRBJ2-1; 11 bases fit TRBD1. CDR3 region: CASSSRTGGDRNEQFF. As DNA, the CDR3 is TGTGCCAGCAGCTCCCGGACAGGGGGCGATAGGAATGAGCAGTTCTTC.